The clone carrying this TCR beta chain was seen ten or more times. The entry originates in a study of T cells after yellow fever vaccination. This CDR3 region has 11 residues. CDR1 and CDR2 (germline): LGHDT, YNNKEL (reference sequence). V was clipped by 3 bases and J by 3 bases, with 3 bases between them. TCRdb redid the calling of the 5' RACE reads with MiXCR, one entry per CDR3 protein. The table shows 150,000 to 200,000 distinct CDR3 sequences, with 9.3% occurring only once. The sample consisted of CD8+ T cells sorted from PBMCs, taken 45 days after the yellow fever booster vaccination. This sequence joins TRBV3-1 and TRBJ2-7; D remains unclear. The receptor comes from a man younger than 30 who received the YFV17D yellow fever vaccine. CDR3 bases: TGTGCCAGCAGCCAGGACTACGAGCAGTACTTC. Its protein is CASSQDYEQYF.